The 25 T cell receptor beta chains reported below all come from one sample, sequenced in a study of CD8+CD57+ T cells in acquired aplastic anemia. Genomic DNA, the template, was used for profiling of the TCR beta VDJ and CDR3. TCRdb re-called the reads through MiXCR, storing one row per CDR3 protein. The table has 100,000 to 150,000 distinct CDR3 sequences, 48% seen once. Sequencing was done on a sample of sorted CD4+, CD8+, or CD8+CD57+ T cells (not recorded which) from PBMCs. The receptors stem from a human donor in good health, serving as a control.

This clonotype has just a few counts. The chain combines TRBV18 with TRBJ2-1; D remains ambiguous. CDR1 and CDR2 (germline): KGHSH, LQKENI. Trimming cost V 1 base and J 4 bases, with 11 bases left between them. The CDR3 consists of 15 residues. This chain's CDR3 is CASSPLAVTYNEQFF. The CDR3 region has the DNA TGTGCCAGCTCACCACTGGCTGTCACTTACAATGAGCAGTTCTTC. Full variable domain (rest looked up from reference TRBV18 and TRBJ2-1): NAGVMQNPRHLVRRRGQEARLRCSPMKGHSHVYWYRQLPEEGLKFMVYLQKENIIDESGMPKERFSAEFPKEGPSILRIQQVVRGDSAAYFCASSPLAVTYNEQFFGPGTRLTVL.

The chain combines TRBV24-1 with TRBJ1-2; D gene unclear. The ends were cut back, 5 bases at V and 5 bases at J, with 11 bases in the middle. CDR1 KGHDR and CDR2 SFDVKD come from the germline V gene. The CDR3 is made up of 13 amino acids. Here the CDR3 DNA reads TGTGCCACCAGTGCCCCTTTAGGTTATGGCTACACCTTC. This codes for CATSAPLGYGYTF.

V usage is TRBV5-1 and J usage is TRBJ2-3; D not certain. CDR3 size: 16 residues. With 0 bases removed from V and 3 bases from J, the gap between germline ends came to 14 bases. Germline CDR1 is SGHRS and CDR2 is YFSETQ. DNA of the CDR3: TGCGCCAGCAGCTTGGTTGGGGAATCGCGGACAGATACGCAGTATTTT. The encoded protein is CASSLVGESRTDTQYF.

This clonotype occurred once. The chain links TRBV15 to TRBJ2-1; 7 nucleotides align to TRBD2. Germline V lookup: CDR1 LNHNV, CDR2 YYDKDF (reference sequence). With V trimmed by 1 base and J by 3 bases, 6 bases remained unmatched. CDR3 length: 16 amino acids. The CDR3, as DNA: TGTGCCACCAGCAGAGTACGGGGGGTCAACTACAATGAGCAGTTCTTC. Translation gives CATSRVRGVNYNEQFF.

This rearrangement joins TRBV19 to TRBJ2-3, with 9 bases fitting TRBD1. CDR3 length: 15 amino acids. Germline CDR1 is LNHDA and CDR2 is SQIVND (reference sequence). The V segment lost 5 bases and the J segment 3 bases; nucleotides outside the gene matches: 6. CDR3 sequence: CASSGSGTGTDTQYF. CDR3 in DNA: TGTGCCAGTAGTGGGTCCGGGACAGGGACAGATACGCAGTATTTT.

V gene TRBV19 combines with J gene TRBJ2-7; TRBD1 aligns across 8 bases. Germline CDR1 reads LNHDA; CDR2 reads SQIVND (reference sequence). V was pared by 1 base and J by 3 bases, with 2 bases of the junction left unmatched. CDR3 length: 14 amino acids. The CDR3 sequence is CASSIGQGIYEQYF. CDR3 coding DNA: TGTGCCAGTAGTATAGGACAGGGGATCTACGAGCAGTACTTC. The full variable domain, in which reference TRBV19 and TRBJ2-7 provide the parts outside the CDR3, is DGGITQSPKYLFRKEGQNVTLSCEQNLNHDAMYWYRQDPGQGLRLIYYSQIVNDFQKGDIAEGYSVSREKKESFPLTVTSAQKNPTAFYLCASSIGQGIYEQYFGPGTRLTVT.

There are many counts of this clonotype. The chain has TRBV12-3 or TRBV12-4 and TRBJ2-2, with TRBD1 identical over 10 bases. V was pared by 6 bases and J by 5 bases, with 9 bases of the junction left unmatched. The CDR3 is 16 residues long. The CDR3 protein is CASSRQGADLTGELFF. DNA of the CDR3: TGTGCCAGCAGCAGACAGGGGGCTGATCTTACCGGGGAGCTGTTTTTT.

On this clonotype itself: This may be a read error: a much more frequent sequence differs by one nucleotide. The chain links TRBV9 to TRBJ1-4, with 10 nucleotides matching TRBD1. The junction had 13 bases not matched to a gene; V was cut back by 4 bases and J by 4 bases. This CDR3 region has 18 residues. Germline lookup yields CDR1 SGDLS and CDR2 YYNGEE. CDR3: CASSWGRGTGDRNEKLFF. The CDR3 DNA is TGTGCCAGCAGCTGGGGGCGTGGGACAGGGGATCGTAATGAAAAACTGTTTTTT. Full variable domain (remainder filled in from reference TRBV9 and TRBJ1-4): DSGVTQTPKHLITATGQRVTLRCSPRSGDLSVYWYQQSLDQGLQFLIQYYNGEERAKGNILERFSAQQFPDLHSELNLSSLELGDSALYFCASSWGRGTGDRNEKLFFGSGTQLSVL.

The table lists this clonotype with many counts. The CDR3 loop is CASSLSGQGNSPLHF. CDR3 sequence (DNA): TGTGCCAGCAGCTTGAGCGGACAGGGGAATTCACCCCTCCACTTT. The J gene is TRBJ1-6, the V gene TRBV7-3; 9 nucleotides align to TRBD1. Germline trimming cut 3 bases from V and 7 bases from J; bases unmatched to any gene: 4. Germline V gives CDR1 SGHTA, CDR2 FQGTGA. The CDR3 is 15 amino acids.

This sequence joins TRBV27 and TRBJ2-1; 9 bases are a match to TRBD2. CDR3 length: 15 amino acids. V shed 5 bases, J shed 2 bases, and the junction held 4 bases outside the gene matches. Germline lookup yields CDR1 MNHEY and CDR2 SMNVEV (reference sequence). CDR3 protein: CASSALAGPYNEQFF. In DNA, the CDR3 is TGTGCCAGCAGTGCGCTAGCGGGGCCCTACAATGAGCAGTTCTTC.

The chain carries TRBV2 and TRBJ2-5; perhaps TRBD2 as D (5 bases). Germline V gives CDR1 SNHLY, CDR2 FYNNEI. The CDR3 has 15 amino acids. The ends were cut back, 6 bases at V and 2 bases at J, with 16 bases in the middle. The chain's CDR3 is CASSKARGSQETQYF. The CDR3, as DNA: TGTGCCAGCAGCAAAGCCCGGGGATCACAAGAGACCCAGTACTTC.

Points on this clonotype: Mismatch with germline at one junction end may stem from a read error. This chain links TRBV10-3 with TRBJ2-2, with D maybe TRBD2 (7 bases). The germline gives CDR1 ENHRY, CDR2 SYGVKD. The CDR3 is made up of 17 amino acids. CDR3 DNA sequence: TGTGCCACCCATTTGACACCCGGGGGGCCCTTGACCGGGGAGCTGCTTTTT. Translation gives CATHLTPGGPLTGELLF.

This chain uses TRBV7-2 with TRBJ2-5; D gene unclear. Germline loops: CDR1 SGHTA, CDR2 FQGNSA. The CDR3 spans 13 residues. The V gene lost 5 bases and the J gene lost 4 bases, with 11 bases spanning the gap. CDR3 region: CASSRTGGETQYF. The CDR3 nucleotides are TGTGCCAGCAGCCGCACGGGCGGAGAGACCCAGTACTTC.

Written as DNA, the CDR3 is TGTGCCAGCAGCCCCCGGGACAGGGTAAGGTATTTT. This sequence encodes CASSPRDRVRYF. The J gene is TRBJ2-3, the V gene TRBV3-1; 9 nucleotides agree with TRBD1. The CDR3 loop spans 12 amino acids. In germline, CDR1 is LGHDT, CDR2 YNNKEL (reference sequence). After removal of 4 bases from V and 14 bases from J, the junction contained 7 bases not matched to a gene.

V gene TRBV29-1 combines with J gene TRBJ1-1; unclear D gene. Trimming shortened V by 7 bases and J by 1 base, and 10 bases separated the two germline ends. In germline, CDR1 is SQVTM, CDR2 ANQGSEA. This CDR3 is 12 amino acids long. In DNA form, the CDR3 reads TGCAGCGGGAAAATGCAGAACACTGAAGCTTTCTTT. This codes for CSGKMQNTEAFF.

This clonotype has at least ten counts. The chain employs TRBV18 and TRBJ2-5; D remains unclear. This CDR3 is 13 amino acids long. The germline V and J ends were trimmed by 0 bases and 4 bases, with 6 bases remaining between them. Per the germline V gene, CDR1 is KGHSH and CDR2 is LQKENI. CDR3 DNA sequence: TGTGCCAGCTCACCACCGATGGGAGAGACCCAGTACTTC. The encoded protein is CASSPPMGETQYF.

This chain links TRBV9 with TRBJ2-3; D gene uncertain. The CDR3 consists of 15 residues. Trimming removed 0 bases from V and 0 bases from J, with 8 bases in between. Per the germline V gene, CDR1 is SGDLS and CDR2 is YYNGEE. CDR3 loop: CASSVEVVSTDTQYF. CDR3 bases: TGTGCCAGCAGCGTAGAGGTGGTTAGCACAGATACGCAGTATTTT.

The chain joins TRBV6-1 to TRBJ1-1, with 7 bases fitting TRBD1. The V and J ends lost 8 bases and 9 bases, in that order; junction bases with no gene match: 9. CDR3 length equals 12 residues. Germline loops: CDR1 MNHNS, CDR2 SASEGT. The CDR3 bases are TGTGCCAGCCGGCGGGGACAGCAAAAAGCTTTCTTT. Translated, it gives CASRRGQQKAFF.

This clonotype has a single count. The chain combines TRBV11-2 with TRBJ2-5, with 16 nucleotides matching TRBD2. Germline values: CDR1 SGHAT, CDR2 FQNNGV. The junction had 7 bases not matched to a gene; V was cut back by 4 bases and J by 5 bases. The CDR3 contains 17 residues. CDR3 loop: CASSSLGLAGGPETQYF. CDR3 nucleotides: TGTGCCAGCAGCTCACTGGGACTAGCGGGGGGGCCGGAGACCCAGTACTTC.

The chain joins TRBV29-1 to TRBJ1-2; D is unclear. Germline assignment: CDR1 SQVTM and CDR2 ANQGSEA. This CDR3 has 15 amino acids. V lost 3 bases and J 1 base, leaving 15 bases between the germline ends. The CDR3 loop is CSVDLRPDGNYGYTF. The CDR3 bases are TGCAGCGTTGATTTACGGCCCGACGGTAACTATGGCTACACCTTC.

A few counts support this clonotype. The chain has TRBV6-5 and TRBJ1-1, with D unclear. Germline V gives CDR1 MNHEY, CDR2 SVGAGI. Trimming shortened V by 2 bases and J by 0 bases, and 10 bases separated the two germline ends. The CDR3 is 15 amino acids. The DNA of the CDR3 is TGTGCCAGCAGTTACGGTGGGGTGATGAACACTGAAGCTTTCTTT. The encoded protein is CASSYGGVMNTEAFF.

The chain recombines TRBV2 with TRBJ2-3; unclear D gene. Germline V CDR1 and CDR2: SNHLY, FYNNEI. This CDR3 comprises 11 residues. Trimming left V 5 bases short and J 7 bases short, with 7 bases between. The CDR3 sequence: CASSLANTQYF. CDR3 bases: TGTGCCAGCAGTCTCGCAAATACGCAGTATTTT.

In this sample, this clonotype turned up many times. The rearrangement joins TRBV6-5 to TRBJ1-5; D might be TRBD1 (5 bases). The CDR3 length is 14 residues. The V and J ends lost 4 bases and 2 bases respectively, with 9 bases between them. Germline CDR1 is MNHEY and CDR2 is SVGAGI. CDR3 sequence reads: CASSWEGGNQPQHF. Here the CDR3 DNA reads TGTGCCAGCAGTTGGGAAGGGGGCAATCAGCCCCAGCATTTT.

This clonotype was counted only a few times. This chain connects TRBV15 to TRBJ1-6; D perhaps matches TRBD1 (6 bases). CDR1 is LNHNV and CDR2 is YYDKDF in the germline V gene (reference sequence). The CDR3 has 17 amino acids. Trimming shortened V by 5 bases and J by 0 bases, and 14 bases separated the two germline ends. This chain's CDR3 is CATSGIDRSSYNSPLHF. DNA for the CDR3: TGTGCCACCAGCGGAATAGACAGGAGCTCCTATAATTCACCCCTCCACTTT.

V and J are TRBV30 and TRBJ1-1; 7 positions agree with TRBD1. The CDR3 spans 16 residues. V shed 0 bases and J 5 bases; nucleotides not matched to a gene: 12. Per the germline V gene, CDR1 is GTSNPN and CDR2 is SVGIG (reference sequence). CDR3 nucleotide sequence: TGTGCCTGGAGTGTATATCCCCAGGGGGAGAGGACTGAAGCTTTCTTT. It is translated as CAWSVYPQGERTEAFF.